The present entry profiles one TCR beta chain with its context. The antigen is unknown. This entry is derived from a study of Ad26.COV2.S vaccination and SARS-CoV-2 variants. Study results and limitations: People who got the vaccine or the placebo had similar non-spike TCR breadth. Reports say spike-specific CD8+ and CD4+ T cell responses covered substantial breadth after vaccination.

Measured with immunoSEQ multiplex PCR; TCRdb has only the in-frame clones, and not every one. The top ten hold roughly 17% of the sample, which has 100,000 or so clones, around 80% seen once. This CDR3 spans 14 amino acids. V shed 2 bases and J shed 4 bases, with 9 bases lying between them. CDR1 and CDR2 (germline): MNHNS, SASEGT. The source is a human donor who had recovered from COVID-19. Sample: peripheral blood, taken after recovery from COVID-19. V usage is TRBV6-1 and J usage is TRBJ1-5; the D is unclear. CDR3 nucleotide sequence: TGTGCCAGCAGTGAAAGAGGGAAGAATCAGCCCCAGCATTTT. This codes for CASSERGKNQPQHF.